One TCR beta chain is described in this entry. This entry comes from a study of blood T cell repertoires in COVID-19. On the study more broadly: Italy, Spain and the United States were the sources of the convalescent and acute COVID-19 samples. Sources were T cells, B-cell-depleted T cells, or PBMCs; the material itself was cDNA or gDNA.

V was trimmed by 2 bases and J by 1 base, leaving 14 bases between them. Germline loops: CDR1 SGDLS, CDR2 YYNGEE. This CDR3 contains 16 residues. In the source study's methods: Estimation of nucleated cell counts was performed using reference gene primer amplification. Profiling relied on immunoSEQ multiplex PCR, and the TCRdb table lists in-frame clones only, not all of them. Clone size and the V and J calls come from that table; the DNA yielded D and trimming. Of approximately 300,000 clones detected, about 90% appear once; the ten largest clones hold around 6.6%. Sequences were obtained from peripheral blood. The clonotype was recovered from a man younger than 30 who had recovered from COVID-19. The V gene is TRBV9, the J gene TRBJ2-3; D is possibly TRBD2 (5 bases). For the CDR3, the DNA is TGTGCCAGCAGCGTGGCCGGGGTTAGGGGCACAGATACGCAGTATTTT. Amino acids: CASSVAGVRGTDTQYF.